This is a list of T cell receptor beta chains from one sample in a study of a mutant IDH1 vaccine in newly diagnosed glioma. Sequenced by immunoSEQ multiplex PCR; TCRdb stores in-frame clones only, minus some. The sample shows around 50,000 clones, roughly 89% of them seen only once. The input for sequencing was PBMCs, taken from a glioma patient treated with radiotherapy, temozolomide or both. The receptor source for this set is a man in his forties with glioma. The CDR3 runs from the conserved cysteine through the conserved F or W. D genes are given only for firm matches. For some rows the clone size is stated as once, few or many, or as a class when expanded; others skip it.

j_call v_call clone_size d_call cdr3_aa cdr3_nt
TRBJ1-4 TRBV7-8 - - CASSPEGIEEKLFF TGTGCCAGCAGCCCCGAAGGGATTGAAGAAAAACTGTTTTTT
TRBJ1-3 TRBV6-5 - - CASTQDTLGGTIYF TGTGCCAGCACTCAAGATACTTTAGGAGGAACCATATATTTT
TRBJ2-1 TRBV29-1 - TRBD2 CSGGTSDTNEQFF TGCAGCGGCGGGACTAGCGATACGAATGAGCAGTTCTTC
TRBJ2-2 TRBV19 few - CASRTDTSANTGELFF TGTGCCAGTAGAACCGACACATCCGCGAACACCGGGGAGCTGTTTTTT
TRBJ2-3 TRBV6-6 - - CASSYSEGGVVTQYF TGTGCCAGCAGTTACTCGGAGGGGGGGGTGGTCACGCAGTATTTT
TRBJ1-1 TRBV5-1 - - CASSLDGEGNTEAFF TGCGCCAGCAGCTTGGATGGTGAAGGGAACACTGAAGCTTTCTTT
TRBJ1-5 TRBV5-8 - TRBD1 CASSSGTGDNQPQHF TGTGCCAGCAGCTCTGGGACAGGGGACAATCAGCCCCAGCATTTT
TRBJ1-4 TRBV4-1 - - CASSQLIRGTANEKLFF TGCGCCAGCAGCCAACTAATCCGTGGGACGGCAAATGAAAAACTGTTTTTT
TRBJ2-5 TRBV5-1 - - CASSLLPVSGPETQYF TGCGCCAGCAGCTTGTTGCCAGTAAGCGGTCCAGAGACCCAGTACTTC
TRBJ1-2 TRBV25-1 few - CASSHVRGYTF TGTGCCAGCAGCCACGTCCGGGGCTACACCTTC
TRBJ1-2 TRBV19 - - CASSSRSGDGYTF TGTGCCAGTAGCTCAAGGTCGGGGGATGGCTACACCTTC
TRBJ1-2 TRBV29-1 - - CSVRDNRQGGYTF TGCAGCGTTCGGGACAATCGGCAGGGTGGCTACACCTTC
TRBJ2-2 TRBV2 - - CASSKNWAGELFF TGTGCCAGCAGTAAAAACTGGGCCGGGGAGCTGTTTTTT
TRBJ2-7 TRBV11-1 - - CASSRRRTSTYEQYF TGTGCCAGCAGCCGGAGACGGACCAGCACCTACGAGCAGTACTTC
TRBJ2-7 TRBV7-9 - - CASSPTGGQQYF TGTGCCAGCAGCCCGACAGGCGGGCAGCAGTACTTC